The TCR beta chain under discussion was sequenced for a study of cytomegalovirus exposure and HLA in healthy donors. The PCR made use of 60 Vbeta and 13 Jbeta primers. Profiled with immunoSEQ multiplex PCR; TCRdb holds only in-frame clones, not every one. The sample gives more than 100,000 clones, around 69% of which show up once; 8.2% is in the top ten. V dropped 0 bases and J dropped 4 bases, with 7 bases sitting between them. Germline V CDR1 and CDR2: LNHNV, YYDKDF (reference sequence). There are 14 residues in the CDR3. This clone showed up just once. The sample comprised PBMCs. The receptor comes from a woman between 40 and 55 years old in good health and CMV-seropositive. The chain joins TRBV15 to TRBJ2-1, with a weak D call TRBD1 (6 bases). For the CDR3, the DNA is TGTGCCACCAGCAGAGAGACAGGATACAATGAGCAGTTCTTC. This gives the protein CATSRETGYNEQFF. Full variable domain (outside the CDR3, taken from reference TRBV15 and TRBJ2-1): DAMVIQNPRYQVTQFGKPVTLSCSQTLNHNVMYWYQQKSSQAPKLLFHYYDKDFNNEADTPDNFQSRRPNTSFCFLDIRSPGLGDTAMYLCATSRETGYNEQFFGPGTRLTVL.